This entry describes one T cell receptor beta chain. Its antigen is unidentified. This sample includes further DNA sequences coding for the same CDR3. The data were taken from a study of T cell responses to AZD1222 COVID-19 vaccine. Overall study results and limits: Only after the peak T cell response were repertoires sampled. Regions 160-218 and 743-854 held dominance among vaccine-associated CD4 TCRs, which spanned spike.

Produced via immunoSEQ multiplex PCR; TCRdb's table is partial and in-frame only. The sample has more than 150,000 clones, 90% to 95% seen once. The germline V gene encodes CDR1 SEHNR and CDR2 FQNEAQ (reference sequence). Trimming shortened V by 0 bases and J by 5 bases, and 10 bases separated the two germline ends. This CDR3 has 15 amino acids. This chain uses TRBV7-9 with TRBJ1-4; a possible D gene is TRBD1 (6 bases). This clonotype was obtained from an adult who received the AZD1222 COVID-19 vaccine. The material sequenced was peripheral blood, taken 28 days after the second AZD1222 dose. The CDR3 region is CASSLAQGENEKLFF. CDR3 coding DNA: TGTGCCAGCAGCTTAGCACAGGGAGAGAATGAAAAACTGTTTTTT.